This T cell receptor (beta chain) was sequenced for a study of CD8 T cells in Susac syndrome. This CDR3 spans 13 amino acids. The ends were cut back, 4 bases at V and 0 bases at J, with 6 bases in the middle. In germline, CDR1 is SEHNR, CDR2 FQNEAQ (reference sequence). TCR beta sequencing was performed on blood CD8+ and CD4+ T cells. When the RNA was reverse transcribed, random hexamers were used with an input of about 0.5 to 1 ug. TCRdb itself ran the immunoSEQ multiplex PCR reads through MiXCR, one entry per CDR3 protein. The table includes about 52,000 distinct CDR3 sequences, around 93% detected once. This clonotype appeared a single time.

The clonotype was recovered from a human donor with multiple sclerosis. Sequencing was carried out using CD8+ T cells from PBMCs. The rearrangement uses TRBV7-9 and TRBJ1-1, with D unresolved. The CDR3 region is CASSSAMNTEAFF. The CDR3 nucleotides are TGTGCCAGCAGCTCTGCAATGAACACTGAAGCTTTCTTT.